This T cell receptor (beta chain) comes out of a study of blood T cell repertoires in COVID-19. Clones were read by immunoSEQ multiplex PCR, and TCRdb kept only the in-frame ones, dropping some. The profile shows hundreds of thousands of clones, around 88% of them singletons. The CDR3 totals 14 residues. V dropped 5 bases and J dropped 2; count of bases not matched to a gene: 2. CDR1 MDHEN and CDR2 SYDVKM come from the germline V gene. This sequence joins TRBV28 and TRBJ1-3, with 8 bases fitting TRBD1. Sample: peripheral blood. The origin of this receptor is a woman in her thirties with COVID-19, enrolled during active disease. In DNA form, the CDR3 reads TGTGCCAGCAGTCAACAGGGGGCTGGAAACACCATATATTTT. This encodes CASSQQGAGNTIYF. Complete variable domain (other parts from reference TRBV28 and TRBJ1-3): DVKVTQSSRYLVKRTGEKVFLECVQDMDHENMFWYRQDPGLGLRLIYFSYDVKMKEKGDIPEGYSVSREKKERFSLILESASTNQTSMYLCASSQQGAGNTIYFGEGSWLTVV.